The subject of this entry is one T cell receptor (beta chain). The antigen remains unidentified. The data belong to a study of cytomegalovirus exposure and HLA in healthy donors. Assay used: immunoSEQ multiplex PCR; TCRdb lists only in-frame clones, some missing. The table lists 100,000 to 150,000 clones, under 90% of them singletons, with 2% in the top ten. Whole-study results and caveats: The investigators catalogued some 150 TCR beta chains as cytomegalovirus-associated. Confirmation in vitro established that a few CMV-associated chains were specific for CMV antigens.

It was the approximately 110-subject validation cohort, separate from the approximately 670-subject first cohort, to which the donors belonged. Germline CDR1 and CDR2: SGHAT and FQNNGV. The CDR3 length is 17 residues. Trimming removed 2 bases at V and 1 base at J, with 14 bases between. The clonotype originates from a young woman in good health and CMV-seronegative. This rearrangement joins TRBV11-2 to TRBJ2-2; no clear D gene. The sample taken for sequencing was PBMCs. Here the CDR3 reads CASSLSPGTKNTGELFF. DNA of the CDR3: TGTGCCAGCAGCTTAAGCCCAGGAACAAAGAACACCGGGGAGCTGTTTTTT.